These 24 T cell receptor beta chains were sequenced from one sample in a study of CXCR3-negative and CXCR3-positive naive CD8 T cells. Each TRB cDNA library was prepared by 5' RACE (with UMI labels). TCRdb reprocessed the 5' RACE reads and keeps a single row for each CDR3 protein, giving no DNA. The repertoire table contains roughly 86,000 distinct CDR3 sequences. The sequenced sample consisted of naive CXCR3- CD8+ T cells from blood. Subset reported: CD45RO-CCR7+CD27+CD95- naive CD8+ T cells lacking CXCR3 (TNR3-). Receptors originate from a human donor in good health. Some clones in this sample may be carry-over from other donors' samples.

V gene TRBV29-1 combines with J gene TRBJ1-5; TCRdb gives TRBD1 as the D gene, but with no DNA this cannot be confirmed. The length of the CDR3 is 17 residues. The germline CDR1 and CDR2 sequences are SQVTM and ANQGSEA. CDR3: CSGRDRGTSWGNQPQHF.

The chain couples TRBV29-1 to TRBJ1-2; TCRdb's D gene call, TRBD1, goes unchecked for lack of DNA. Germline assignment: CDR1 SQVTM and CDR2 ANQGSEA. The CDR3 extends over 15 amino acids. CDR3 loop: CSVVSTGPSSYGYTF.

CDR3 region: CSGVVYNEQFF. This sequence joins TRBV20-1 and TRBJ2-1. This CDR3 is built from 11 residues. Per germline, CDR1 DFQATT and CDR2 SNEGSKA (reference sequence).

V is TRBV5-1 and J is TRBJ2-5; TCRdb selects TRBD2, and the lack of DNA leaves this call unchecked. The CDR3 totals 12 residues. Germline loops: CDR1 SGHRS, CDR2 YFSETQ. CDR3: CASSGGKETQYF.

The CDR3 protein is CASSLSSHRSDYEQYF. The chain carries TRBV28 and TRBJ2-7. Germline CDR1 is MDHEN and CDR2 is SYDVKM. There are 16 residues in the CDR3. The whole variable domain, filled in from reference TRBV28 and TRBJ2-7, reads DVKVTQSSRYLVKRTGEKVFLECVQDMDHENMFWYRQDPGLGLRLIYFSYDVKMKEKGDIPEGYSVSREKKERFSLILESASTNQTSMYLCASSLSSHRSDYEQYFGPGTRLTVT.

The chain links TRBV29-1 to TRBJ1-2. Germline V gives CDR1 SQVTM, CDR2 ANQGSEA. The CDR3 is 12 amino acids. The CDR3 spells CSVERREEGYTF.

The chain combines TRBV10-3 with TRBJ2-7; TCRdb calls TRBD1, which cannot be checked without DNA. The V gene's germline CDR1 is ENHRY and CDR2 SYGVKD. The CDR3 totals 14 residues. The CDR3 region is CAISATGIGVEQYF.

This chain uses TRBV7-9 with TRBJ1-2. This CDR3 spans 15 amino acids. The V gene's germline CDR1 is SEHNR and CDR2 FQNEAQ (reference sequence). The CDR3 spells CASSLGGYEDYGYTF.

The rearrangement links TRBV14 to TRBJ1-1; the TCRdb call, TRBD1, lacks DNA for checking. The CDR3 runs to 16 residues. Germline loops: CDR1 SGHDN, CDR2 FVKESK. CDR3 loop: CASSSSGRGWSAEAFF.

The V gene is TRBV4-3, the J gene TRBJ2-7; TCRdb's D gene call, TRBD2, goes unchecked for lack of DNA. The CDR3 spans 14 residues. In germline, CDR1 is LGHNA, CDR2 YSLEER. This CDR3 reads CASSRDSGSYEQYF.

The chain has TRBV15 and TRBJ1-5; TCRdb gives TRBD1 as the D gene, but with no DNA this cannot be confirmed. This CDR3 region has 15 residues. CDR1 and CDR2 from the germline V gene are LNHNV and YYDKDF (reference sequence). CDR3 sequence reads: CATSRGMDTDQPQHF.

The chain joins TRBV12-3 or TRBV12-4 to TRBJ1-5; TCRdb returns TRBD1, unconfirmable since there is no DNA. This CDR3 region has 15 residues. The CDR3: CASTKTGAINQPQHF.

This chain joins TRBV20-1 and TRBJ1-1. The CDR3 is made up of 12 amino acids. The germline CDR1 and CDR2 sequences are DFQATT and SNEGSKA (reference sequence). The CDR3 sequence: CSAPGGETEAFF.

The V call is TRBV6-2 or TRBV6-3, the J call TRBJ1-5. The CDR3 extends over 20 amino acids. CDR1 is MNHEY, CDR2 SVGEGT, per germline. The CDR3 loop reads CASSYSQHRRELISNQPQHF.

The chain combines TRBV6-5 with TRBJ2-3. There are 13 residues in the CDR3. The germline V gene encodes CDR1 MNHEY and CDR2 SVGAGI. The CDR3 sequence: CASSFTSPDMQYF.

The genes are TRBV6-2 or TRBV6-3 and TRBJ1-1. This CDR3 has 15 amino acids. Germline-derived CDR1 and CDR2 are MNHEY and SVGEGT. The CDR3 sequence is CASSYSSAMNTEAFF.

V gene TRBV7-9 combines with J gene TRBJ1-1; checking the TCRdb D call of TRBD1 is not possible without DNA. There are 15 residues in the CDR3. Germline values: CDR1 SEHNR, CDR2 FQNEAQ (reference sequence). CDR3 loop: CASSKLQGQYTEAFF.

The chain employs TRBV5-1 and TRBJ2-7; the D call of TRBD1 rests on TCRdb alone, since no DNA is present to check it. Germline CDR1 reads SGHRS; CDR2 reads YFSETQ. This CDR3 comprises 14 residues. CDR3 sequence reads: CASSAWTGAYEQHF.

J is TRBJ2-7 and V is TRBV27; TCRdb picks TRBD2, but there is no DNA to check that call. There are 16 residues in the CDR3. Germline assignment: CDR1 MNHEY and CDR2 SMNVEV (reference sequence). CDR3 sequence: CASSSTSGYQSYEQYF.

V and J are TRBV7-9 and TRBJ2-1; TCRdb reports TRBD1, a call that lacks DNA to check it against. This CDR3 has 13 residues. Germline lookup yields CDR1 SEHNR and CDR2 FQNEAQ (reference sequence). The CDR3 protein is CASSLEGAHEQFF.

The V gene is TRBV12-3 or TRBV12-4, the J gene TRBJ1-5; with no DNA, the TCRdb D assignment of TRBD1 cannot be verified. The length of the CDR3 is 17 residues. The chain's CDR3 is CASSSTFDRAGNQPQHF.

The chain is built from TRBV7-9 and TRBJ2-7; without DNA, the TCRdb call of TRBD1 cannot be checked. CDR3 length: 15 amino acids. Germline V gene data show CDR1 as SEHNR and CDR2 as FQNEAQ (reference sequence). This chain's CDR3 is CASSPDSLASYEQYF.

This chain uses TRBV29-1 with TRBJ1-2. Germline V CDR1 and CDR2: SQVTM, ANQGSEA. This CDR3 is 13 amino acids long. CDR3 sequence: CSVDSHQVYGYTF.

The chain links TRBV7-9 to TRBJ2-1; with no DNA, the TCRdb D assignment of TRBD2 cannot be verified. The CDR3 runs 16 residues. Germline loops: CDR1 SEHNR, CDR2 FQNEAQ (reference sequence). CDR3 in amino acids: CASSPRTSGGAIEQFF.